This TCR beta chain was identified during a study of OX40 agonist ivuxolimab in advanced cancers. Study background: Of the participants, about 40% had some prior anti-PD-1, anti-PD-L1 or anti-CTLA-4 therapy, which was allowed.

Turning to this clone: Its antigen is undetermined.

Notes on the study in general: In the expanded peripheral T cells, antigen specificity was never determined.

V dropped 7 bases and J dropped 0; count of bases not matched to a gene: 5. Germline loops: CDR1 LNHDA, CDR2 SQIVND (reference sequence). This CDR3 is built from 16 residues. This table comes from immunoSEQ multiplex PCR, and its TCRdb copy is limited to in-frame clones, with some not included. The table has more than 75,000 clones, roughly 90% seen once. The specimen comprised CD4+ or CD8+ T cells sorted from blood, sampled in a trial of the OX40 agonist ivuxolimab. The gene calls are TRBV19 and TRBJ1-5; the match to TRBD1 covers 11 bases. The clonotype was recovered from an adult with an advanced solid tumor such as melanoma, head and neck, liver or kidney cancer. The CDR3 DNA reads TGTGCCAGTAAGGGACAGGGGGAAATTAGCAATCAGCCCCAGCATTTT. It specifies CASKGQGEISNQPQHF.